This T cell receptor (beta chain) is drawn from a study of cytomegalovirus exposure and HLA in healthy donors. To note about this clone: What it binds is not known.

The V segment lost 3 bases and the J segment 5 bases; nucleotides outside the gene matches: 3. Germline loops: CDR1 MNHEY, CDR2 SVGAGI. The CDR3 runs to 15 residues. General study findings and limits: Exclusion as indistinguishable affected some V segments, including TRBV6-2 and TRBV6-3. Diagnosis of cytomegalovirus status made by the classifier reportedly showed high specificity and sensitivity. Another analysis was done later, and it associated more than 15,000 TCR beta sequences with HLA alleles at 0.05 false discovery rate. In a later analysis, HLA-associated beta chains showed higher expansion and lower generation probabilities than comparable chains.

The PCR ran on 60 Vbeta and 13 Jbeta primers. Generated by immunoSEQ multiplex PCR, the TCRdb table keeps only in-frame clones and is missing some. This repertoire shows 75,000 to 100,000 clones, around 82% found once; its top ten account for 3.4%. This chain joins TRBV6-5 and TRBJ2-1; 11 bases align to TRBD2. Sample: PBMCs. The clonotype comes from a man aged 40-49 years in good health and CMV-seronegative. The CDR3 reads CASSYGTSGNNEQFF. DNA of the CDR3: TGTGCCAGCAGTTATGGGACTAGCGGAAACAATGAGCAGTTCTTC.